This TCR beta chain appears in the sequencing data of a study of cytomegalovirus exposure and HLA in healthy donors. As for the study in general: Some 85 million unique TCRs, all from HLA-typed donors, were included in an early release of the data. Study-wide findings and caveats: Researchers reported that three CMV-associated chains were confirmed in vitro as CMV antigen-specific. Cytomegalovirus-associated status was assigned to around 160 TCR beta chains. Later work found that TCR association rates differed between HLA loci; DRB1 had the most and HLA-C the fewest.

CDR1 and CDR2 (germline): SGHRS, YFSETQ. The CDR3 is 15 amino acids. The V and J ends lost 4 bases and 6 bases, in that order; junction bases with no gene match: 6. PCR amplification relied on 60 Vbeta primers (plus 13 Jbeta primers). The table came from immunoSEQ multiplex PCR; TCRdb's copy has only in-frame clones and leaves some out. The data hold about 210,000 clones, with about four fifths observed a single time. Comments on this clone: The antigen is not known.

The sequence was collected from a man between 40 and 49 years old in good health and CMV-seropositive. This chain connects TRBV5-1 to TRBJ2-7; 14 positions agree with TRBD2. Source material: PBMCs. The CDR3 here is CASSQGTSGRSEQYF. Written as DNA, the CDR3 is TGCGCCAGCAGCCAAGGGACTAGCGGGAGATCCGAGCAGTACTTC. Using reference TRBV5-1 and TRBJ2-7 for the parts outside the CDR3, the full variable domain is KAGVTQTPRYLIKTRGQQVTLSCSPISGHRSVSWYQQTPGQGLQFLFEYFSETQRNKGNFPGRFSGRQFSNSRSEMNVSTLELGDSALYLCASSQGTSGRSEQYFGPGTRLTVT.